This TCR beta chain originates from a study of blood T cell repertoires in COVID-19. Turning to the study itself: COVID-19 samples from acute and convalescent phases originated in the United States, Italy and Spain. The analysed material was cDNA or gDNA that came from T cells, B-cell-depleted T cells, or PBMCs.

Per the original data handling: For nucleated cells, counts were estimated from reference gene primer amplification. Libraries were prepared by immunoSEQ multiplex PCR; TCRdb keeps only in-frame clonotypes and omits some of them. From that table come the V and J calls and clone size; the DNA was used to work out D and trimming. The data show nearly 110,000 clones, roughly 84% seen once. CDR1 and CDR2 (germline): KGHSH, LQKENI. J was trimmed by 1 base and V by 5 bases; bases with no gene match: 3. This CDR3 region has 15 residues. The rearrangement uses TRBV18 and TRBJ2-1, with 9 bases aligning to TRBD1. The receptor's source is a human donor in a cohort sampled during active COVID-19. Material for sequencing was peripheral blood. CDR3 loop: CASSTGQGSYNEQFF. The CDR3 DNA is TGTGCCAGCTCAACCGGACAGGGGTCCTACAATGAGCAGTTCTTC.